This record covers a single T cell receptor (beta chain). The antigen is unknown. The data were taken from a study of cytomegalovirus exposure and HLA in healthy donors. Study observations and caveats: An ancestry cluster, one associated with Asian ancestry, reportedly showed fewer N-insertions than the roughly 670-donor mean in a later analysis.

It was healthy bone marrow donors who served as donors. Trimming at V came to 4 bases and at J to 10 bases, leaving 6 bases not matched to a gene. The CDR3 has 13 amino acids. Per germline, CDR1 MGHRA and CDR2 YSYEKL. PCR primers comprised 60 Vbeta and 13 Jbeta primers. TCRdb keeps only in-frame clones here, not all; method: immunoSEQ multiplex PCR. The sample lists 150,000 to 200,000 clones, around 75% seen once, with 1.8% in the top ten. The sequenced sample consisted of PBMCs. The clonotype was recovered from a woman between 25 and 40 years old in good health and CMV-seronegative. The chain links TRBV4-1 to TRBJ2-1, with 8 positions matching TRBD2. CDR3 DNA: TGCGCCAGCAGCCTTGGACTAGCAGTCGAGCAGTTCTTC. Amino acids: CASSLGLAVEQFF.